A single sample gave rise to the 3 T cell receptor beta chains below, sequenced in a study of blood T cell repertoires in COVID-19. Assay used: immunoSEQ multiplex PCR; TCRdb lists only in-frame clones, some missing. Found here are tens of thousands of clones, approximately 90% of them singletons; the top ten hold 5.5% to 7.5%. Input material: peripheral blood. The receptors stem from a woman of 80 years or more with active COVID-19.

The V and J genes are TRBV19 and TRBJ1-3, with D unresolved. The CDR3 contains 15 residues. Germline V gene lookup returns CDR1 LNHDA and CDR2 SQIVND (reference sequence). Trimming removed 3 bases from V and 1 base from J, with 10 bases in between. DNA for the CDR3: TGTGCCAGTAGTATCGTAGAAACTTCTGGAAACACCATATATTTT. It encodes CASSIVETSGNTIYF.

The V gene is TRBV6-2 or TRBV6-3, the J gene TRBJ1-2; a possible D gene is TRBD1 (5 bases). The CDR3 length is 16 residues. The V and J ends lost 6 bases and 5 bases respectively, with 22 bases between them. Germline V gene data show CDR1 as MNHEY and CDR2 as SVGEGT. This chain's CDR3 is CASSHSGFDGPYGYTF. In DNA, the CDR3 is TGTGCCAGCAGCCACTCAGGGTTTGACGGACCTTATGGCTACACCTTC.

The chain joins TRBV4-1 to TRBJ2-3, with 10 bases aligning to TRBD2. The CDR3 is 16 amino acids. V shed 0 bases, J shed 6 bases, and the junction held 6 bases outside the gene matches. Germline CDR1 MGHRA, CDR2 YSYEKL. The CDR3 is CASSQDIGAGGDTQYF. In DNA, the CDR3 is TGCGCCAGCAGCCAAGATATAGGAGCGGGGGGGGATACGCAGTATTTT.